This T cell receptor (beta chain) was documented in a study of blood T cell repertoires in COVID-19. Study-wide context: Acute and convalescent COVID-19 samples came from the United States, Italy and Spain. PBMCs, B-cell-depleted T cells, or T cells provided the cDNA or gDNA that made up the material.

This clone turned up a few times. With 1 base clipped from V and 5 bases from J, the junction kept 11 bases outside the gene matches. The CDR3 has 18 amino acids. Germline-derived CDR1 and CDR2 are LGHDT and YNNKEL (reference sequence). Under the authors' procedure: Estimation of nucleated cell counts relied on the amplification of reference gene primers. Measured with immunoSEQ multiplex PCR; TCRdb has only the in-frame clones, and not every one. V and J calls and clone size are given by that table; D and trimming were obtained from the DNA. Among some 340,000 clones listed, 83% were seen once. The sample comprised peripheral blood. The sequence was obtained from a man under 40 with active or convalescent COVID-19. The V gene is TRBV3-1 (or the pseudogene TRBV3-2), the J gene TRBJ2-7; 13 bases match TRBD2. The CDR3 spells CASSQVAKGLAGVHEQYF. The CDR3 nucleotides read TGTGCCAGCAGCCAAGTGGCTAAAGGACTAGCGGGGGTCCACGAGCAGTACTTC.